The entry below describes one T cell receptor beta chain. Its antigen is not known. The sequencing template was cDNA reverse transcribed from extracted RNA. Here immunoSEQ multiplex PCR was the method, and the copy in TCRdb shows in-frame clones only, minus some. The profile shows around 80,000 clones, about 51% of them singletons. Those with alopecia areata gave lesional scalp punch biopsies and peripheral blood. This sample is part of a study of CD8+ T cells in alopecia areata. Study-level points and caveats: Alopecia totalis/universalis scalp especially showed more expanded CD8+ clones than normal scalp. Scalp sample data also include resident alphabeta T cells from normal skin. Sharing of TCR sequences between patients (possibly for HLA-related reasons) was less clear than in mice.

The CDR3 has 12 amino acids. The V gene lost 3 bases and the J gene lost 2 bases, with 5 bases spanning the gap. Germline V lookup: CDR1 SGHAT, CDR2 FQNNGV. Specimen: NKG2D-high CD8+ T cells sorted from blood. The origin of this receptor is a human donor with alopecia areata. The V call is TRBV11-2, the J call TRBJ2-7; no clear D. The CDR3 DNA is TGTGCCAGCAGCTTTGGAGCCTACGAGCAGTACTTC. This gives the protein CASSFGAYEQYF.